The 3 T cell receptor beta chains listed next were all sequenced from one sample in a study of cytomegalovirus exposure and HLA in healthy donors. The PCR used 60 Vbeta and 13 Jbeta primers. The repertoire was sequenced with immunoSEQ multiplex PCR; TCRdb's copy has only in-frame clones and lacks some. The sample yields some 160,000 clones, approximately 86% seen once. Material: PBMCs. The receptors here all came from a young woman in good health and CMV-seronegative.

V and J are TRBV25-1 and TRBJ1-3; D perhaps matches TRBD1 (5 bases). Germline V gives CDR1 MGHDK, CDR2 SYGVNS. Trimming cost V 2 bases and J 1 base, with 6 bases left between them. The CDR3 covers 14 residues. Written as DNA, the CDR3 is TGTGCCAGCAGTGAAGCAGGGTCTGGAAACACCATATATTTT. Its protein is CASSEAGSGNTIYF. The entire variable domain, with the rest obtained from reference TRBV25-1 and TRBJ1-3, is as follows: EADIYQTPRYLVIGTGKKITLECSQTMGHDKMYWYQQDPGMELHLIHYSYGVNSTEKGDLSSESTVSRIRTEHFPLTLESARPSHTSQYLCASSEAGSGNTIYFGEGSWLTVV.

This chain's CDR3 is CASNLGKTGFDYGYTF. In DNA, the CDR3 is TGTGCCAGCAATTTGGGGAAAACAGGGTTTGACTATGGCTACACCTTC. V usage is TRBV28 and J usage is TRBJ1-2, with TRBD1 as a possible D gene (6 bases). Trimming pared 7 bases from V and 3 bases from J, leaving 21 bases between. The germline gives CDR1 MDHEN, CDR2 SYDVKM. This CDR3 comprises 16 residues.

This clone has a single count. The rearrangement joins TRBV28 to TRBJ1-2, with D perhaps matching TRBD1 (6 bases). Trimming shortened V by 2 bases and J by 4 bases, and 11 bases separated the two germline ends. The length of the CDR3 is 14 residues. Germline V gene sequence: CDR1 MDHEN, CDR2 SYDVKM. CDR3 residues: CASSLTRGRYGYTF. The CDR3 nucleotides are TGTGCCAGCAGTTTAACCAGGGGACGCTATGGCTACACCTTC.